This TCR beta chain was documented in a study of PD-L1 blockade in urothelial cancer. Sample time point: pretreatment peripheral blood. TCRdb keeps only in-frame clones here, not all; method: immunoSEQ multiplex PCR. The sample has about 51,000 clones; 86% are singletons. The ends lost 3 bases at V and 4 bases at J; junction bases unmatched: 4. The CDR3 contains 15 residues. Germline values: CDR1 SGHRS, CDR2 YFSETQ. The receptor's source is a man in his sixties with urothelial cancer. The chain uses TRBV5-1 and TRBJ2-6; 7 nucleotides match TRBD1. The source material was PBMCs, sampled around atezolizumab (anti-PD-L1) treatment. In DNA form, the CDR3 reads TGCGCCAGCAGCTCGACAGGGCCCGGGGCCAACGTCCTGACTTTC. It codes for CASSSTGPGANVLTF.